This T cell receptor (beta chain) was profiled in a study of CD8 T cells in ankylosing spondylitis (dated by TCRdb to between 2016 and 2019). About the investigation overall: To find TCR variants linked to disease, the study profiled T cell receptor beta repertoires in ankylosing spondylitis patients and healthy donors. The full study cohort was made up of roughly 25 ankylosing spondylitis patients and more than 90 healthy donors. Peripheral blood samples were taken, and synovial fluid was additionally collected from ankylosing spondylitis patients.

Sequenced on an Illumina HiSeq 2500. Quantitative 5'-RACE with molecular barcodes was the method used to prepare the TCR beta libraries. The authors' pipeline ran thus. A new computational method based on a probabilistic model of VDJ rearrangement was used to identify disease-linked TCR variants. TCRdb reanalyzed the raw reads on its own, using fastp at Q25 for trimming and MiXCR for clone calling, and kept in-frame beta chains. CDR3 protein sequences are deduplicated, and each keeps its most common genes and DNA. The V and J calls and clone size come from TCRdb's table, not from the authors' own analysis. The table for this sample lists around 450,000 distinct CDR3 sequences; about 25% of them were counted only once. The top ten clones comprise under 0.9% of the sample. Broader findings and caveats from the paper: Blood from ankylosing spondylitis patients appeared to be characterized by a TCR beta motif made up of eight highly homologous amino acid variants. According to the report, matched synovial fluid samples from ankylosing spondylitis patients were significantly enriched for the disease-linked clones. In peripheral blood, the disease-linked clones were found at relatively low frequencies and had a CD8+ phenotype. Some motif variants were previously reported in synovial fluid and blood of reactive arthritis patients, suggesting common disease-initiation mechanisms.

In regard to this clonotype: The antigen it recognizes is unknown. The sample holds no much larger clone one base away, and base qualities are not on file.

V is clipped by 7 bases and J by 2 bases, and the sequence between their germline boundaries is 14 bases long. The germline V gene (reference sequence) gives CDR1 as DFQATT and CDR2 as SNEGSKA. The CDR3 runs 13 residues from the cysteine to the phenylalanine. The DNA shown is the 39-base CDR3, in frame from base 1. The clonotype comes from a male donor with ankylosing spondylitis. In this chain, TRBV20-1 is recombined with TRBJ2-5, with TRBD1 tentatively as D gene (5 bases match). The specimen was blood, either unsorted or a sorted T cell fraction (not recorded which). The CDR3 reads as follows: CSGQWGRQETQYF. The sequenced DNA: TGCAGTGGCCAGTGGGGCAGACAAGAGACCCAGTACTTC.